The clone carrying this TCR beta chain showed up just a few times. The data were produced by immunoSEQ multiplex PCR, yet TCRdb's version contains in-frame clones alone and is incomplete. The repertoire holds 40,000 to 45,000 clones, with around four fifths as singletons. Time point denoted: peripheral blood 6 weeks after treatment start. Each patient gave between 1 and 8 samples of peripheral blood mononuclear cells, which were collected pretreatment and during treatment. The sample is drawn from a study of PD-L1 blockade in urothelial cancer. On the study more broadly: In terms of prior chemotherapy, patients had received 0 to 3 regimens.

V was shortened by 5 bases and J by 5 bases, with 18 bases between the two germline ends. The CDR3 runs 15 residues. The V gene's germline CDR1 is MNHNY and CDR2 SVGAGI (reference sequence). This rearrangement joins TRBV6-6 to TRBJ2-5, with TRBD2 as a possible D gene (6 bases). The source of this sequence is a man between 60 and 75 years old with urothelial cancer. The sequencing here drew on PBMCs, taken around atezolizumab (anti-PD-L1) treatment. Here the CDR3 DNA reads TGTGCCAGCAGTACCTGGGGAGGACCTACGGAGACCCAGTACTTC. It is translated as CASSTWGGPTETQYF.